A selection of T cell receptor beta chains follows, all from one sample in a study of T cell repertoires in cytomegalovirus infection. No antigen has been assigned to these receptors. One entry per CDR3 protein, called by TCRdb with MiXCR from the reads. The sample has approximately 910,000 distinct CDR3 sequences; around 32% are singletons. This specimen consisted of cultured CD8+ T cells from PBMCs, obtained from culture after CMV antigen stimulation. These receptors were obtained from a human donor in good health (CMV status not recorded). Some clones in this sample may be carry-over from other donors' samples. Both conserved end residues are trimmed from each CDR3. Each record gives: CDR3 protein, J gene, V gene.

cdr3_aa: ASSRQGATGELF
j_call: TRBJ2-2
v_call: TRBV7-3

cdr3_aa: ASSPSITTGETQY
j_call: TRBJ2-5
v_call: TRBV4-2

cdr3_aa: ASSDAGAPYNEQF
j_call: TRBJ2-1
v_call: TRBV19

cdr3_aa: ASRGDSGEKLF
j_call: TRBJ1-4
v_call: TRBV7-9

cdr3_aa: ASSLAGMIEQY
j_call: TRBJ2-7
v_call: TRBV12-3/TRBV12-4

cdr3_aa: ASNLGGLSYEQY
j_call: TRBJ2-7
v_call: TRBV12-3/TRBV12-4

cdr3_aa: ASRYTAGSGETQY
j_call: TRBJ2-5
v_call: TRBV7-9

cdr3_aa: ASSFSLAGTPSTDTQY
j_call: TRBJ2-3
v_call: TRBV7-2

cdr3_aa: ASSSGRGLTYNEQF
j_call: TRBJ2-1
v_call: TRBV19

cdr3_aa: ASSLDSHPYNEQF
j_call: TRBJ2-1
v_call: TRBV7-4

cdr3_aa: ASSEGHPEAF
j_call: TRBJ1-1
v_call: TRBV7-4

cdr3_aa: ASSLWTGPEAF
j_call: TRBJ1-1
v_call: TRBV11-2

cdr3_aa: ASSFLQLQETQY
j_call: TRBJ2-5
v_call: TRBV5-6

cdr3_aa: SASQRGGWNEQF
j_call: TRBJ2-1
v_call: TRBV20-1

cdr3_aa: ATGGAVQY
j_call: TRBJ2-5
v_call: TRBV24-1

cdr3_aa: ASSSRLAPYTDTQY
j_call: TRBJ2-3
v_call: TRBV7-6

cdr3_aa: ASSSGLAGQF
j_call: TRBJ2-1
v_call: TRBV7-6

cdr3_aa: ASSWNQGVRTEAF
j_call: TRBJ1-1
v_call: TRBV7-9

cdr3_aa: ASSQTWVGTDTQY
j_call: TRBJ2-3
v_call: TRBV4-3

cdr3_aa: ASTETGGNEQF
j_call: TRBJ2-1
v_call: TRBV12-3/TRBV12-4

cdr3_aa: ASRERTEQF
j_call: TRBJ2-1
v_call: TRBV7-9

cdr3_aa: ASSYGTIGGDTQY
j_call: TRBJ2-3
v_call: TRBV6-6

cdr3_aa: ASSTTGHMNTEAF
j_call: TRBJ1-1
v_call: TRBV19

cdr3_aa: ASSLGSGGGGTQY
j_call: TRBJ2-3
v_call: TRBV7-8

cdr3_aa: SAGTIQETQY
j_call: TRBJ2-5
v_call: TRBV20-1

cdr3_aa: ASSSPGTGGYGYT
j_call: TRBJ1-2
v_call: TRBV27

cdr3_aa: SVAEVKPTGDYGYT
j_call: TRBJ1-2
v_call: TRBV29-1

cdr3_aa: ASRQGYQETQY
j_call: TRBJ2-5
v_call: TRBV6-1

cdr3_aa: VTIGEYTEAF
j_call: TRBJ1-1
v_call: TRBV12-3/TRBV12-4

cdr3_aa: ASSTSGASSYEQY
j_call: TRBJ2-7
v_call: TRBV4-1

cdr3_aa: ASAGQGDAGANVLT
j_call: TRBJ2-6
v_call: TRBV10-2

cdr3_aa: ASSEGQGFRYEQY
j_call: TRBJ2-7
v_call: TRBV5-5

cdr3_aa: ASSLSSRGYSPVAF
j_call: TRBJ1-1
v_call: TRBV7-9

cdr3_aa: SAGGAFSGNTIY
j_call: TRBJ1-3
v_call: TRBV20-1

cdr3_aa: ASSLVQGGAGTEAF
j_call: TRBJ1-1
v_call: TRBV7-9

cdr3_aa: ASSFEGLPPDTQY
j_call: TRBJ2-3
v_call: TRBV27

cdr3_aa: ASSLTWVETQY
j_call: TRBJ2-5
v_call: TRBV5-5

cdr3_aa: ASTPYGGTLNTEAF
j_call: TRBJ1-1
v_call: TRBV27

cdr3_aa: ASSETDTDPYNEQF
j_call: TRBJ2-1
v_call: TRBV6-1

cdr3_aa: ASSHSTGGDEQF
j_call: TRBJ2-1
v_call: TRBV3-1

cdr3_aa: ASSPPDTQY
j_call: TRBJ2-3
v_call: TRBV6-6

cdr3_aa: ASSLAPYPGNTIY
j_call: TRBJ1-3
v_call: TRBV28

cdr3_aa: SVEAGTVNYGYT
j_call: TRBJ1-2
v_call: TRBV29-1

cdr3_aa: ATLDSRTYEQY
j_call: TRBJ2-7
v_call: TRBV6-6

cdr3_aa: ASSLGGPYSNQPQH
j_call: TRBJ1-5
v_call: TRBV7-8

cdr3_aa: ASSPGTGIEAF
j_call: TRBJ1-1
v_call: TRBV10-1

cdr3_aa: ASSIDRYNSPLH
j_call: TRBJ1-6
v_call: TRBV12-3/TRBV12-4

cdr3_aa: ASSPRQGQGTEAF
j_call: TRBJ1-1
v_call: TRBV19

cdr3_aa: ASSYGESYEQY
j_call: TRBJ2-7
v_call: TRBV6-5

cdr3_aa: ASSSFSKGMNTEAF
j_call: TRBJ1-1
v_call: TRBV28

cdr3_aa: ASSPPRAGEYETQY
j_call: TRBJ2-5
v_call: TRBV28